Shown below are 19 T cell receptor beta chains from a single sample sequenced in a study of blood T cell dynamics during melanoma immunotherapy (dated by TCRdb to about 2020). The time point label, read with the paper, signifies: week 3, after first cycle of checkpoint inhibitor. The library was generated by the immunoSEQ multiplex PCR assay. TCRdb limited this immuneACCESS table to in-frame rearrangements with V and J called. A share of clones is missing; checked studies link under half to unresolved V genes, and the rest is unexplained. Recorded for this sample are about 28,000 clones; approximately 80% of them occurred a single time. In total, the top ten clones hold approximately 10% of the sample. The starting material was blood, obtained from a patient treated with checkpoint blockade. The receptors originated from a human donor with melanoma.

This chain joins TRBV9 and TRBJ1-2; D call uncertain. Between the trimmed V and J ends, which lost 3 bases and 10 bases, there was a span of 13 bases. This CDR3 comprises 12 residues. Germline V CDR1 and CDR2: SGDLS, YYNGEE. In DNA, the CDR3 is TGTGCCAGCAGCGACCCCGTGCGTTACTACACCTTC. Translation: CASSDPVRYYTF.

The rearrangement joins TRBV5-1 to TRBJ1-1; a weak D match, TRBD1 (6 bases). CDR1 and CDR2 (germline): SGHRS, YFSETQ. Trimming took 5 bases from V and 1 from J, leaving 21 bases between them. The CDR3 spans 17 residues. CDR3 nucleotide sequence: TGCGCCAGCAGTTCTGGGGGCCTCGGCGATAGGAACACTGAAGCTTTCTTT. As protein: CASSSGGLGDRNTEAFF.

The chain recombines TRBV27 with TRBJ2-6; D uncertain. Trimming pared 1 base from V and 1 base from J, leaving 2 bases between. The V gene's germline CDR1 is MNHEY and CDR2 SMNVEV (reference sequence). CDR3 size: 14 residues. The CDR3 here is CASSLLSGANVLTF. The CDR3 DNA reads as TGTGCCAGCAGTTTATTGTCTGGGGCCAACGTCCTGACTTTC.

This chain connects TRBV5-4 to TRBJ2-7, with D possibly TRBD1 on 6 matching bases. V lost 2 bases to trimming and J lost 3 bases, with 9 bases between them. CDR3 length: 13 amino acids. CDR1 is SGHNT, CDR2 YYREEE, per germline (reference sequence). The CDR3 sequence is CASSLQGGYEQYF. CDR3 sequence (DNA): TGTGCCAGCAGCTTACAGGGTGGCTACGAGCAGTACTTC.

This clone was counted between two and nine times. CDR3: CASSQEDRGYEQYF. The CDR3 coding sequence is TGTGCCAGCAGCCAAGAGGACAGGGGCTACGAGCAGTACTTC. V gene TRBV4-2 combines with J gene TRBJ2-7; 9 bases map to TRBD1. The V gene end was trimmed by 0 bases and the J gene end by 3 bases; junction bases not matched to a gene: 0. The germline V gene encodes CDR1 LGHNA and CDR2 YNFKEQ. The CDR3 sequence is 14 residues long.

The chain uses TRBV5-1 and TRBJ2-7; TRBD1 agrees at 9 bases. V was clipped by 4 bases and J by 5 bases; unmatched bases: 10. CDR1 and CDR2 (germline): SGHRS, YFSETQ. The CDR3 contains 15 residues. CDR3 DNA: TGCGCCAGCAGCCCGATGGGGACAGGGAAAGACGAGCAGTACTTC. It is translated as CASSPMGTGKDEQYF. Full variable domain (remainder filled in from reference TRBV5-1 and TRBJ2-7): KAGVTQTPRYLIKTRGQQVTLSCSPISGHRSVSWYQQTPGQGLQFLFEYFSETQRNKGNFPGRFSGRQFSNSRSEMNVSTLELGDSALYLCASSPMGTGKDEQYFGPGTRLTVT.

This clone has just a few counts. CDR3 loop: CASSPFGPPNSPLHF. CDR3 bases: TGCGCCAGCAGCCCGTTCGGGCCACCCAATTCACCCCTCCACTTT. The chain uses TRBV5-1 and TRBJ1-6; D remains ambiguous. The CDR3 spans 15 residues. Trimming took 4 bases from V and 7 from J, leaving 15 bases between them. From germline, CDR1 is SGHRS and CDR2 YFSETQ.

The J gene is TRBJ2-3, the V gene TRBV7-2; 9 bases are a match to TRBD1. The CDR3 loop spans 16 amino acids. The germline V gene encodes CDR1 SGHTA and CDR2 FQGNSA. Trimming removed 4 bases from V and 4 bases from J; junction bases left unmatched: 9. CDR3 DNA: TGTGCCAGCAGCTGGGGACAGGGCGGATTGGCAGATACGCAGTATTTT. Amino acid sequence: CASSWGQGGLADTQYF.

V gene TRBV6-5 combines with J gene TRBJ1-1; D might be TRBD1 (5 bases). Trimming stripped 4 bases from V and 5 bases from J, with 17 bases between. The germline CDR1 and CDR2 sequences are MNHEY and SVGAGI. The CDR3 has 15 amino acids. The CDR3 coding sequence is TGTGCCAGCAGTTCGCCTGGGGGGATGCCTACTGAAGCTTTCTTT. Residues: CASSSPGGMPTEAFF.

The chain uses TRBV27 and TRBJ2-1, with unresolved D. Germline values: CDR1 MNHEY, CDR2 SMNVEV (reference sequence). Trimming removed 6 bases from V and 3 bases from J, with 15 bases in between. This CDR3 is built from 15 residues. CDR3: CASSQKGRGYNEQFF. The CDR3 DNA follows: TGTGCCAGCAGCCAGAAAGGCCGCGGCTACAATGAGCAGTTCTTC.

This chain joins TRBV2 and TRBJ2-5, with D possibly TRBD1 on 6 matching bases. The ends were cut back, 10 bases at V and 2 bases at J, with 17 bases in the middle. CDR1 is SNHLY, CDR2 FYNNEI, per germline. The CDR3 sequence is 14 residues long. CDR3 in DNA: TGTGCCACCAGAGGGGGACGGATACAAGAGACCCAGTACTTC. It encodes CATRGGRIQETQYF.

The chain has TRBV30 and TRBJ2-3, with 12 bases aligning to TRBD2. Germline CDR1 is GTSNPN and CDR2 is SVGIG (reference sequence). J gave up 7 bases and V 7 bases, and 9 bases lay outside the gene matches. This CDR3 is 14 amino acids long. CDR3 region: CASPASGGAHTQYF. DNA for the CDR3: TGTGCCTCTCCGGCTAGCGGGGGGGCCCATACGCAGTATTTT.

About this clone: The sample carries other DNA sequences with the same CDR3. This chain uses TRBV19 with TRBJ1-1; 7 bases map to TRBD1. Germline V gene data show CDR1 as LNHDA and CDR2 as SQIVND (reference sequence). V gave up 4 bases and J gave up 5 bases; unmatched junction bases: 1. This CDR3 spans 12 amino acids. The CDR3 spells CASSKQGTEAFF. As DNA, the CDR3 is TGTGCCAGTAGTAAACAGGGGACTGAAGCTTTCTTT.

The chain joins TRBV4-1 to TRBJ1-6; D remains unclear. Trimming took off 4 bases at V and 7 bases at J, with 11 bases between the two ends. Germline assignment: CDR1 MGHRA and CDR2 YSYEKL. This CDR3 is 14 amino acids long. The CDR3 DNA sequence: TGCGCCAGCAGCCTCGGAGCTGCGAATTCACCCCTCCACTTT. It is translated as CASSLGAANSPLHF.

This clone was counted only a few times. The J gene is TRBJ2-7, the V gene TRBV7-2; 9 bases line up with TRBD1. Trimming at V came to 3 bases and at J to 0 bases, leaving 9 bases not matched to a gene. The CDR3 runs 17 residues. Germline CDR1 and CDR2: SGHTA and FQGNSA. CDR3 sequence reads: CASSLGQGSASSYEQYF. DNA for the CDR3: TGTGCCAGCAGCTTGGGACAGGGTAGCGCCAGCTCCTACGAGCAGTACTTC.

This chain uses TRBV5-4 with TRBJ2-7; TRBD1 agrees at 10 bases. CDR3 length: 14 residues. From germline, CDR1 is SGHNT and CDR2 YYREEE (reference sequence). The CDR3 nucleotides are TGTGGGAACATCCCGGACAGGGGGGCCTACGAGCAGTACTTC. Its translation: CGNIPDRGAYEQYF.

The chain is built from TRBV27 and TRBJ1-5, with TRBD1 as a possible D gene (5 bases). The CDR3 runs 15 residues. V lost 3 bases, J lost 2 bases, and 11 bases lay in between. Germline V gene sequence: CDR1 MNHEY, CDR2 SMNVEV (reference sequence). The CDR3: CASSFGRAGNQPQHF. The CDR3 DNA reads TGTGCCAGCAGTTTTGGCAGGGCAGGCAATCAGCCCCAGCATTTT.

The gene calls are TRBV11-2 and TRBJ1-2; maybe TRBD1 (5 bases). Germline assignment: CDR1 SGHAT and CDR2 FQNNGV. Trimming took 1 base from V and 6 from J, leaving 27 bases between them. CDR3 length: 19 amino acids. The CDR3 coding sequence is TGTGCCAGCAGCTTAGTCTCTGACCCGAACGGTTGGGGGATGGATGGCTACACCTTC. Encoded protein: CASSLVSDPNGWGMDGYTF.

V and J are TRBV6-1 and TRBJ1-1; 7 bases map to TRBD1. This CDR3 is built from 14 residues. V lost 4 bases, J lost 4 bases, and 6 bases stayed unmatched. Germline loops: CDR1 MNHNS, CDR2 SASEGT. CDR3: CASSGQGGPTEAFF. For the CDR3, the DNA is TGTGCCAGCAGTGGACAGGGTGGCCCCACTGAAGCTTTCTTT.